These 18 T cell receptor beta chains were sequenced from one sample in a study of Graves' ophthalmopathy and Graves' hyperthyroidism. Beta-chain TCR CDR3 regions were amplified from RNA transcripts. RT-PCR in the first round used HTBI primers; a second-round multiplex PCR followed. A single record per CDR3 protein comes from TCRdb applying MiXCR to the multiplex PCR reads. The sample lists around 600,000 distinct CDR3 sequences; about 40% were seen once. Material: peripheral blood. Receptors were obtained from an adult man with Graves' ophthalmopathy.

This clonotype was picked up a small number of times. Here the CDR3 reads CSVGPTYEQYF. In nucleotides, the CDR3 is TGCAGCGTCGGTCCAACCTACGAGCAGTACTTC. This sequence joins TRBV29-1 and TRBJ2-7; D is unclear. The CDR3 consists of 11 residues. CDR1 is SQVTM, CDR2 ANQGSEA, per germline. V was shortened by 6 bases and J by 2 bases, with 8 bases between the two germline ends.

This clonotype was found a few times. The chain employs TRBV6-6 and TRBJ1-6; a weak D match, TRBD1 (5 bases). The CDR3 totals 15 residues. Germline-derived CDR1 and CDR2 are MNHNY and SVGAGI (reference sequence). The ends were cut back, 4 bases at V and 7 bases at J, with 14 bases in the middle. The CDR3 DNA reads as TGTGCCAGCAGTTGGGAGTTGGGGGACAATTCACCCCTCCACTTT. This sequence encodes CASSWELGDNSPLHF.

This clonotype has at least ten counts. The rearrangement uses TRBV2 and TRBJ1-2; no definite D call. Germline V gives CDR1 SNHLY, CDR2 FYNNEI. V was clipped by 4 bases and J by 4 bases, with 4 bases between them. There are 11 residues in the CDR3. As DNA, the CDR3 is TGTGCCAGCAGTGCAATCTATGGCTACACCTTC. As protein: CASSAIYGYTF.

The chain is built from TRBV2 and TRBJ2-7, with a weak D call TRBD2 (6 bases). The J call could be wrong; TRBJ2-1 is a better fit for the DNA end. The V gene's germline CDR1 is SNHLY and CDR2 FYNNEI. CDR3 size: 18 residues. CDR3 sequence: CASSPSYWGESSYNEQFF. The CDR3 nucleotides are TGTGCCAGCAGCCCGTCATATTGGGGGGAGAGCTCCTACAATGAGCAGTTCTTC.

This clonotype has only one observation. The chain uses TRBV25-1 and TRBJ1-2; D uncertain. Trimming removed 4 bases at V and 8 bases at J, with 14 bases between. Germline V gene sequence: CDR1 MGHDK, CDR2 SYGVNS. This CDR3 contains 13 residues. CDR3 coding DNA: TGTGCCAGCAGTGCTAGCCTCACGGGAGGCTACACCTTC. Translating it yields CASSASLTGGYTF.

The chain couples TRBV25-1 to TRBJ1-4; D might be TRBD1 (5 bases). The V and J ends lost 3 bases and 3 bases respectively, with 11 bases between them. Germline CDR1 MGHDK, CDR2 SYGVNS. This CDR3 contains 15 residues. The chain's CDR3 is CASSEGGGPNEKLFF. The CDR3 bases are TGTGCCAGCAGTGAGGGGGGAGGCCCTAATGAAAAACTGTTTTTT.

The table lists this clonotype with many counts. V usage is TRBV20-1 and J usage is TRBJ1-2; D unclear. The germline V gene encodes CDR1 DFQATT and CDR2 SNEGSKA (reference sequence). This CDR3 is built from 16 residues. V lost 1 base, J lost 3 bases, and 18 bases lay in between. CDR3 sequence (DNA): TGCAGTGCTAGAGCTCTCTGGGCGGGAAGGGACTATGGCTACACCTTC. Its protein is CSARALWAGRDYGYTF.

The rearrangement links TRBV19 to TRBJ2-2, with 10 bases fitting TRBD2. CDR1 LNHDA and CDR2 SQIVND come from the germline V gene (reference sequence). V shed 3 bases and J 3 bases; nucleotides not matched to a gene: 10. This CDR3 comprises 18 residues. CDR3 protein: CASSIPASGSGYTGELFF. The DNA of the CDR3 is TGTGCCAGTAGTATTCCGGCTAGCGGGAGCGGGTACACCGGGGAGCTGTTTTTT.

This clonotype was seen at least ten times. V is TRBV7-9 and J is TRBJ2-7; D not certain. CDR3 length equals 13 residues. The germline CDR1 and CDR2 sequences are SEHNR and FQNEAQ (reference sequence). V was trimmed by 3 bases and J by 6 bases, leaving 12 bases between them. The CDR3 spells CASSFQVLAEQYF. CDR3 sequence (DNA): TGTGCCAGCAGCTTCCAGGTCCTCGCCGAGCAGTACTTC.

Many counts were recorded for this clonotype. CDR3 bases: TGCGCCAGCAGCTTGTTTGTGGGCGAGCAGTACTTC. It yields the protein CASSLFVGEQYF. The rearrangement joins TRBV5-1 to TRBJ2-7; D uncertain. Germline values: CDR1 SGHRS, CDR2 YFSETQ. Trimming cost V 1 base and J 6 bases, with 8 bases left between them. The CDR3 totals 12 residues.

Comments on this clonotype: The conserved final phenylalanine or tryptophan is absent from the CDR3, which likely points to a read error. This rearrangement joins TRBV12-3 or TRBV12-4 to TRBJ2-5; D remains ambiguous. The CDR3 sequence is 12 residues long. CDR3 sequence (DNA): TGTGCTAGCTCTGTCGACCAAGAGACCCAGTACCTC. The encoded protein is CASSVDQETQYL.

The rearrangement joins TRBV7-3 to TRBJ1-4; D call uncertain. CDR3 length: 15 residues. From germline, CDR1 is SGHTA and CDR2 FQGTGA. Trimming cost V 5 bases and J 3 bases, with 13 bases left between them. CDR3 sequence: CASSPVFSANEKLFF. The CDR3 nucleotides are TGTGCCAGCAGCCCAGTGTTTTCAGCTAATGAAAAACTGTTTTTT.

Comments on this clonotype: The junction departs from germline at one end; a sequencing error may be responsible. This rearrangement joins TRBV9 to TRBJ2-7, with TRBD2 matching over 9 bases. This CDR3 contains 13 residues. CDR1 SGDLS and CDR2 YYNGEE come from the germline V gene. The CDR3: CASSASGTHEQYF. CDR3 bases: TGTGCCAGCAGCGCTAGCGGGACCCACGAGCAGTATTTC.

The chain recombines TRBV12-5 with TRBJ1-3; no definite D call. CDR3 length: 12 amino acids. Germline V gene data show CDR1 as LGHNT and CDR2 as FRNRAP. V shed 4 bases and J shed 4 bases, with 5 bases lying between them. CDR3 region: CASGSEGNTIYF. CDR3 nucleotide sequence: TGTGCTAGTGGTTCAGAGGGAAACACCATATATTTT.

The CDR3 sequence: CAISDVVGYQPQHF. The CDR3 bases are TGTGCCATCAGTGATGTTGTAGGGTATCAGCCCCAGCATTTT. The chain recombines TRBV10-3 with TRBJ1-5; D ambiguous. Germline CDR1 ENHRY, CDR2 SYGVKD. V was pared by 3 bases and J by 5 bases, with 11 bases between. This CDR3 region has 14 residues.

The CDR3 bases are TGTGCCAGCTTAAGGCAGGGGAAGGGAGTAAGGACTGAAGCTTTCTTT. Translating it yields CASLRQGKGVRTEAFF. The V gene is TRBV25-1, the J gene TRBJ1-1, with D possibly TRBD1 on 6 matching bases. Per the germline V gene, CDR1 is MGHDK and CDR2 is SYGVNS. This CDR3 spans 16 amino acids. V was clipped by 8 bases and J by 5 bases, with 24 bases between them.

This clonotype was observed a single time. The missing conserved phenylalanine or tryptophan at the end of this CDR3 makes a read error likely. Because the CDR3's place on the DNA is in doubt, the DNA is left out and the CDR3 is given as listed by TCRdb. The genes are TRBV2 and TRBJ1-4; the table's D call, TRBD1, has no DNA check behind it. The germline V gene encodes CDR1 SNHLY and CDR2 FYNNEI. Both ends counted, the CDR3 spans 10 residues. The CDR3 here is CASSAEGAGR.

The J gene is TRBJ2-7, the V gene TRBV29-1; the match to TRBD2 covers 10 bases. The V segment lost 6 bases and the J segment 4 bases; nucleotides outside the gene matches: 18. The CDR3 sequence is 17 residues long. Germline V CDR1 and CDR2: SQVTM, ANQGSEA. The CDR3 nucleotides read TGCAGCGTCAGGACAGGGATACGCGGGACTAGCGCTTACGAGCAGTACTTC. Its translation: CSVRTGIRGTSAYEQYF.